This is a list of T cell receptor beta chains from one sample in a study of blood T cell repertoires in COVID-19. The table came from immunoSEQ multiplex PCR; TCRdb's copy has only in-frame clones and leaves some out. The data show some 180,000 clones, around four fifths seen once. The sequenced sample was peripheral blood. These receptors originate from a woman aged 80 or over with COVID-19, enrolled during active disease. CDR3s leave out the opening cysteine and the closing phenylalanine or tryptophan. Clone size is not always given. Where it is, it says once, few, many or a class for expanded clones.

j_gene: TRBJ2-3
v_gene: TRBV4-1
abundance: few
CDR3aa: ASSSARGGTDTQY

j_gene: TRBJ2-1
v_gene: TRBV2
abundance: -
CDR3aa: ASSPLGGTSGGYNEQF

j_gene: TRBJ2-1
v_gene: TRBV10-3
abundance: -
CDR3aa: AISSSGGNNEQF

j_gene: TRBJ1-5
v_gene: TRBV7-9
abundance: -
CDR3aa: ASSEGPTQH

j_gene: TRBJ1-2
v_gene: TRBV7-2
abundance: -
CDR3aa: ASRRDKEYGGYT

j_gene: TRBJ1-1
v_gene: TRBV27
abundance: -
CDR3aa: ASSLAGGPEAF

j_gene: TRBJ2-5
v_gene: TRBV6-1
abundance: -
CDR3aa: ASSQPAARETQY

j_gene: TRBJ1-2
v_gene: TRBV6-5
abundance: -
CDR3aa: ASRAGTGVGYT

j_gene: TRBJ2-2
v_gene: TRBV11-2
abundance: -
CDR3aa: ASGISGTSGGELF

j_gene: TRBJ1-2
v_gene: TRBV10-2
abundance: -
CDR3aa: ASSPPPGQGYGYT

j_gene: TRBJ2-7
v_gene: TRBV5-6
abundance: -
CDR3aa: ASSLASGYEQY

j_gene: TRBJ2-5
v_gene: TRBV9
abundance: once
CDR3aa: ASTRTSGGSYQETQY